The next 5 T cell receptor beta chains were all read from a single sample in a study of T cell responses to AZD1222 COVID-19 vaccine. Only in-frame clones appear in the TCRdb table, and some are missing; sequencing was by immunoSEQ multiplex PCR. The repertoire holds about 170,000 clones, with 92% as singletons. The sequencing here drew on peripheral blood, taken on day 0 of AZD1222 vaccination. The receptors derive from an adult in good health.

The rearrangement joins TRBV18 to TRBJ2-7; D assignment may be TRBD1 or TRBD2 (5 bases each). CDR1 KGHSH and CDR2 LQKENI come from the germline V gene. The CDR3 runs to 14 residues. The V gene lost 6 bases and the J gene lost 5 bases, with 17 bases spanning the gap. CDR3: CASSRRTTRDEQYF. The CDR3 DNA sequence: TGTGCCAGCTCCCGTAGGACAACGAGGGACGAGCAGTACTTC.

This chain joins TRBV24-1 and TRBJ2-2; 7 bases agree with TRBD1. Unmatched junction bases numbered 6, after V lost 3 bases and J lost 0 bases. The CDR3 is made up of 17 amino acids. Germline CDR1 and CDR2: KGHDR and SFDVKD. The CDR3 nucleotides are TGTGCCACCAGTGATCCGCTGACAGGGACGAACACCGGGGAGCTGTTTTTT. Its translation is CATSDPLTGTNTGELFF.

The chain couples TRBV20-1 to TRBJ2-7; the D gene is possibly TRBD1 (6 bases). Trimming shortened V by 3 bases and J by 4 bases, and 13 bases separated the two germline ends. Per the germline V gene, CDR1 is DFQATT and CDR2 is SNEGSKA (reference sequence). The CDR3 runs to 13 residues. CDR3 residues: CSASKGHVYEQYF. For the CDR3, the DNA is TGCAGTGCTAGTAAGGGACACGTTTACGAGCAGTACTTC.

A few counts support this clone. This sequence joins TRBV12-3 or TRBV12-4 and TRBJ2-7; tentatively, D is TRBD1 or TRBD2 (5 bases each). This CDR3 region has 13 residues. Trimming took 6 bases from V and 2 from J, leaving 11 bases between them. The CDR3 nucleotides are TGTGCCAGCAGCGTTAGAGGGGCCTACGAGCAGTACTTC. It codes for CASSVRGAYEQYF.

This clone has just one count. The V call is TRBV12-3 or TRBV12-4, the J call TRBJ1-2, with D perhaps TRBD1 (5 bases). The CDR3 loop spans 13 amino acids. V shed 6 bases and J shed 4 bases, with 12 bases lying between them. CDR3 region: CASSSDRLYGYTF. In DNA form, the CDR3 reads TGTGCCAGCAGCTCCGACAGACTCTATGGCTACACCTTC.